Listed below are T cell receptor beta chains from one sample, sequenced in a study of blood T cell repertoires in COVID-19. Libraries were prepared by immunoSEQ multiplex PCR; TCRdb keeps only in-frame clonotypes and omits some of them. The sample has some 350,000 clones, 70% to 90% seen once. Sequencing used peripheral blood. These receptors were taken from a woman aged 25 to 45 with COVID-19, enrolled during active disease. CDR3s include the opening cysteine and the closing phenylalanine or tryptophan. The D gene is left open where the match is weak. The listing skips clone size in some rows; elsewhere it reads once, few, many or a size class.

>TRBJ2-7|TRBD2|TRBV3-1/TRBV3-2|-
TGTGCCAGCAGCCATCTAGCGGGCCACGAGCAGTACTTC
CASSHLAGHEQYF
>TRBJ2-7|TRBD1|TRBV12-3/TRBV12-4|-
TGTGCCAGCAGCTTTACAGGGGACGAGCAGTACTTC
CASSFTGDEQYF
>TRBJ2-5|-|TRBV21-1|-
TGTGCCAGCAGCAAAACGTCTGCTAGGCCTCAGAGAGAGACCCAGTACTTC
CASSKTSARPQRETQYF
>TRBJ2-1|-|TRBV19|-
TGTGCCAGTAGCCCAAGCGGGAATGAGCAGTTCTTC
CASSPSGNEQFF
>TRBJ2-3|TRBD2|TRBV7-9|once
TGTGCCAGCCAACTAGCGGGAGTGGCAGATACGCAGTATTTT
CASQLAGVADTQYF
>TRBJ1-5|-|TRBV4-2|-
TGTGCCAGCAGCCAAGGAAGGGGGATCAATCAGCCCCAGCATTTT
CASSQGRGINQPQHF
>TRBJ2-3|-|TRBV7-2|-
TGTGCCAGCAGTTCTAGTACTAGCACAGATACGCAGTATTTT
CASSSSTSTDTQYF
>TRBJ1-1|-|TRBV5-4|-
TGTGCCAGCAGCTTGGACCAGGGGTGGAACACTGAAGCTTTCTTT
CASSLDQGWNTEAFF
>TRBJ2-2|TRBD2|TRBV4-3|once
TGCGCCAGCAGCCAAGCGGGACTAGCGGGAGCGAACACCGGGGAGCTGTTTTTT
CASSQAGLAGANTGELFF
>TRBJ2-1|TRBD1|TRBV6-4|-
TGTGCCAGCAGTGGGTCAGGGGGCTCTTACAATGAGCAGTTCTTC
CASSGSGGSYNEQFF
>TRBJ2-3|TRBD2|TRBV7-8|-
TGTGCCAGCAGCAGCTCAGGGACTATGGAATCAGATACGCAGTATTTT
CASSSSGTMESDTQYF
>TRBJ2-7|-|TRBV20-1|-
TGCAGTGCTAGGAGGGTTGACGAGCAGTACTTC
CSARRVDEQYF
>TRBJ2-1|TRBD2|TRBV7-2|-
TGTGCCAGCAGCTTAACTAGCGGGAGAGGGGCCTACAATGAGCAGTTCTTC
CASSLTSGRGAYNEQFF
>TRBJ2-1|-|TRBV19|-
TGTGCCAGTGCTCATGCGTGGGCTGACCATGAGCAGTTCTTC
CASAHAWADHEQFF
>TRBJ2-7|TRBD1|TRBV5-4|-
TGTGCCAGCAGCTTGTTCCCAGGGGGCCACTACGAGCAGTACTTC
CASSLFPGGHYEQYF
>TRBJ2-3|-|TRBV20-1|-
TGCAGTGCTAGTCGCCATGACTACCGGTATTTT
CSASRHDYRYF
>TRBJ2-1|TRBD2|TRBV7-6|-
TGTGCCAGCAGCTTCGCTAGCGGGAGGGAGCAGTTCTTC
CASSFASGREQFF
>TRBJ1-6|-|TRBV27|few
TGTGCCAGCAGTATTTATGGGGCAGGTACTTCACCCCTCCACTTT
CASSIYGAGTSPLHF
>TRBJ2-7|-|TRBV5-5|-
TGTGCCAGCAGTTCTCCTGCCAGGGGCCACGAGCAGTACTTC
CASSSPARGHEQYF
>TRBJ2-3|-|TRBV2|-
TGTGCCAGCAGTGATAATGAGGGAGATACGCAGTATTTT
CASSDNEGDTQYF
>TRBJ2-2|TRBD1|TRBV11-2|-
TGTGCCAGCAGCTTCCGCCGGACAGGGGCCGACACCGGGGAGCTGTTTTTT
CASSFRRTGADTGELFF
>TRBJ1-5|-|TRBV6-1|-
TGTGCCAGCAGTGAATTGGGAGGTCGCCAGCCCCAGCATTTT
CASSELGGRQPQHF
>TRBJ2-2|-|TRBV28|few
TGTGCCAGCAGTGGCTGGAACACCGGGGAGCTGTTTTTT
CASSGWNTGELFF
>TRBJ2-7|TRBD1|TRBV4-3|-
TGCGCCAGCAGCCAAGAGGGACAGGGGACCTACGAGCAGTACTTC
CASSQEGQGTYEQYF
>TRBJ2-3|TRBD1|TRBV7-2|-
TGTGCCAGCAGCTTACAGGGACAGGGGCCAGATACGCAGTATTTT
CASSLQGQGPDTQYF
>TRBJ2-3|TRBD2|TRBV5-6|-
TGTGCCAGCAGCTTTCTTACGTCGGGAGGAACCGCCACAGATACGCAGTATTTT
CASSFLTSGGTATDTQYF
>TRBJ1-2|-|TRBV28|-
TGTGCCAGCACACAACAGGGCCCCTATGGCTACACCTTC
CASTQQGPYGYTF
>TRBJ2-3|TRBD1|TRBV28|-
TGTGCCAGCAGTAGCCAAACAGGGGGCGCGGTGGATACGCAGTATTTT
CASSSQTGGAVDTQYF
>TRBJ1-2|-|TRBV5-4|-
TGTGCCAGCAGCATAACCGGGAACTATGGCTACACCTTC
CASSITGNYGYTF
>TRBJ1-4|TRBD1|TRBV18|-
TGTGCCAGCTCAGCAACAGGGGGCGGAAATGAAAAACTGTTTTTT
CASSATGGGNEKLFF